This record covers a single T cell receptor (beta chain). In the authors' methods: The authors estimated nucleated cell counts from reference gene primer amplification. This table comes from immunoSEQ multiplex PCR, and its TCRdb copy is limited to in-frame clones, with some not included. From that table come the V and J calls and clone size; the DNA was used to work out D and trimming. The sample records 200,000 to 250,000 clones, around 80% being singletons. The sample is drawn from a study of blood T cell repertoires in COVID-19. Germline V gives CDR1 KGHSH, CDR2 LQKENI. The germline V and J ends were trimmed by 6 bases and 3 bases, with 11 bases remaining between them. This CDR3 has 13 amino acids.

V is TRBV18 and J is TRBJ1-1; D unresolved. What was sequenced was peripheral blood. The source of this sequence is a man in his fifties with active or convalescent COVID-19. Here the CDR3 DNA reads TGTGCCAGCTCTCTTTCGGGTGACACTGAAGCTTTCTTT. Its translation is CASSLSGDTEAFF.